This is a list of T cell receptor beta chains from one sample in a study of cytomegalovirus exposure and HLA in healthy donors. Data came from immunoSEQ multiplex PCR; TCRdb stores just in-frame clones and leaves some out. The sample lists fewer than 200,000 clones, less than 90% seen once, with about 5% in the top ten. The sample comprised PBMCs. All receptors derive from a woman aged 45-65 years in good health and CMV-seropositive. CDR3s include the opening cysteine and the closing phenylalanine or tryptophan. Each record gives: J gene, clone size, V gene, CDR3 protein. Clone size is shown for a subset of rows, as once, few, many or a class of expanded clone.

j_gene: TRBJ1-6; abundance: .; v_gene: TRBV19; CDR3aa: CASSPYETGVGSPLHF
j_gene: TRBJ1-4; abundance: once; v_gene: TRBV10-2; CDR3aa: CASSELGDLSEKLFF
j_gene: TRBJ1-1; abundance: .; v_gene: TRBV9; CDR3aa: CASSGTGGDTEAFF
j_gene: TRBJ2-2; abundance: few; v_gene: TRBV19; CDR3aa: CASTRQGYTGELFF
j_gene: TRBJ2-1; abundance: .; v_gene: TRBV19; CDR3aa: CASRLSSWASGSKVYNEQFF
j_gene: TRBJ2-1; abundance: .; v_gene: TRBV7-2; CDR3aa: CASEPLTTGQFF
j_gene: TRBJ1-2; abundance: .; v_gene: TRBV6-5; CDR3aa: CASTAGGSNYGYTF
j_gene: TRBJ1-1; abundance: .; v_gene: TRBV7-9; CDR3aa: CASSLGQGRGNTEAFF
j_gene: TRBJ2-3; abundance: .; v_gene: TRBV9; CDR3aa: CASSVPEDTDTQYF
j_gene: TRBJ2-7; abundance: .; v_gene: TRBV29-1; CDR3aa: CSVEGARSHEQYF
j_gene: TRBJ1-2; abundance: .; v_gene: TRBV9; CDR3aa: CASSPRQAPGIGYTF
j_gene: TRBJ2-7; abundance: .; v_gene: TRBV5-4; CDR3aa: CASSQDSYEQYF
j_gene: TRBJ2-5; abundance: .; v_gene: TRBV27; CDR3aa: CASSLSQQETQYF
j_gene: TRBJ1-5; abundance: .; v_gene: TRBV9; CDR3aa: CASSPAGYGNQPQHF
j_gene: TRBJ1-5; abundance: .; v_gene: TRBV10-2; CDR3aa: CASSSDRVGPQHF
j_gene: TRBJ1-1; abundance: .; v_gene: TRBV11-2; CDR3aa: CASSDYPGQGLENTEAFF
j_gene: TRBJ2-5; abundance: .; v_gene: TRBV19; CDR3aa: CASSSSGLAGVDGETQYF
j_gene: TRBJ1-1; abundance: .; v_gene: TRBV5-6; CDR3aa: CASKDGTGFIWTEAFF
j_gene: TRBJ2-7; abundance: few; v_gene: TRBV2; CDR3aa: CASSLEGGGNYEQYF
j_gene: TRBJ1-5; abundance: .; v_gene: TRBV18; CDR3aa: CASSPALPGDFYSNQPQHF